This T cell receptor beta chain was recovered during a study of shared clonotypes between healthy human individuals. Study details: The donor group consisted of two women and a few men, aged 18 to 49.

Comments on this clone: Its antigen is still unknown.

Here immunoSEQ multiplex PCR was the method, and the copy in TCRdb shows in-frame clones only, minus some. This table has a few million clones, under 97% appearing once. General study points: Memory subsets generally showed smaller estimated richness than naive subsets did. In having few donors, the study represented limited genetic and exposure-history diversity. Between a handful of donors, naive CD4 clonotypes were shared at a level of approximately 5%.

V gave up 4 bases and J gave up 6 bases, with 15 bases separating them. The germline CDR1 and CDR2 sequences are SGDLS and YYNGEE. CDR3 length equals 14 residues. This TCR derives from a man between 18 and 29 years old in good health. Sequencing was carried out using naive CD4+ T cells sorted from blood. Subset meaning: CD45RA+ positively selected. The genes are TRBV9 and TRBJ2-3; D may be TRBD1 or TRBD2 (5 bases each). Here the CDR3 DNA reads TGTGCCAGCAGCCCCCCGGGCAGGGAGGATACGCAGTATTTT. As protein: CASSPPGREDTQYF.